Listed below are T cell receptor beta chains from one sample, sequenced in a study of T cell repertoires in cytomegalovirus infection. TCRdb re-called the reads through MiXCR, storing one row per CDR3 protein. This table has more than 150,000 distinct CDR3 sequences, roughly 27% appearing once. Sample: PBMCs. The receptors originated from a human donor in good health (CMV status not recorded). Some clones in this sample may be carry-over from other donors' samples. Both conserved end residues are part of each CDR3. D genes are given only for firm matches. Some rows mark clone size as missing; the rest say once, few, many or name a class of expanded clone.

j_call d_call v_call clone_size cdr3_aa
TRBJ2-7 . TRBV12-3/TRBV12-4 few CASQAQALGEQYF
TRBJ2-1 TRBD1 TRBV10-3 . CAIRTGGEVDEQFF
TRBJ2-7 . TRBV28 few CASSLSVGEQYF
TRBJ1-5 . TRBV4-1 few CASSQTENQPQHF
TRBJ2-3 TRBD1 TRBV28 few CASSSPTGPGDTQYF
TRBJ1-5 . TRBV5-5 few CASSLGRFTNQPQHF
TRBJ2-1 TRBD1 TRBV12-5 . CASGRLRDRGDNEQFF
TRBJ1-1 . TRBV19 . CASSGAMNTEAFF
TRBJ2-3 TRBD2 TRBV11-2 few CASSLQSGGRTDTQYF
TRBJ2-7 TRBD1 TRBV10-3 . CAISGTTGGYEQYF
TRBJ1-2 TRBD1 TRBV19 . CASRRGLDYGYTF
TRBJ1-5 . TRBV7-2 few CASSFHQGGLPQPQHF
TRBJ2-7 . TRBV20-1 few CSAFGDTHYEQYF
TRBJ1-2 . TRBV20-1 few CSAPEAGNYGYTF
TRBJ1-2 . TRBV12-5 few CASGPPQNYGYTF
TRBJ1-4 . TRBV7-2 few CASSWTVHEKLFF
TRBJ1-2 . TRBV7-8 . CASSSPEGGYTF
TRBJ1-1 . TRBV6-2/TRBV6-3 many CASSQGLNTEAFF
TRBJ2-1 . TRBV5-4 few CARKEQFF
TRBJ1-4 . TRBV7-2 many CASSLVGETNEKLFF
TRBJ1-6 . TRBV7-2 many CASSLDHGSETPLHF
TRBJ1-2 TRBD1 TRBV20-1 few CSAFSGTGGYGYTF
TRBJ2-5 . TRBV11-2 few CASSSPTQKETQYF
TRBJ1-1 . TRBV7-2 . CASSLGTGRTFF
TRBJ2-6 . TRBV7-3 . CASSPGPGDVLTF
TRBJ1-2 . TRBV6-4 many CASSSGPGPASMGYTF
TRBJ1-5 . TRBV18 . CASSGFRSNQPQHF
TRBJ2-1 TRBD1 TRBV2 many CASSQGDNEQFF
TRBJ2-5 TRBD2 TRBV7-3 . CASSLGGGDEETQYF
TRBJ1-5 TRBD1 TRBV7-2 many CASSSTTGNQPQHF
TRBJ1-4 . TRBV7-2 . CASSPSAWQYEKLFF
TRBJ1-2 . TRBV19 . CASSQEAGTHGYTF
TRBJ1-1 . TRBV19 few CASSAQRNTEAFF
TRBJ1-1 . TRBV5-6 . CASSLAQQGFSEAFF
TRBJ2-2 TRBD1 TRBV7-8 few CASSPLPGQGANTGELFF
TRBJ2-5 TRBD1 TRBV11-2 few CASSLGAGGVETQYF
TRBJ1-4 . TRBV30 . CAYWTDENLFF
TRBJ1-1 . TRBV14 . CASSPRTPGKAFF
TRBJ2-3 . TRBV4-3 few CASSQAGTFGTDTQYF
TRBJ2-1 . TRBV7-2 few CASSLGQGAYNEQFF
TRBJ2-7 . TRBV4-1 . CASSQDRQSGYEQYF
TRBJ2-3 . TRBV20-1 . CSAREVSTDTQYF
TRBJ2-7 . TRBV6-6 few CASSLPGGAYEQYF
TRBJ1-1 TRBD1 TRBV6-6 . CASSYRGTANTEAFF
TRBJ2-2 . TRBV7-2 many CASSLIGLLKDGELFF
TRBJ1-2 . TRBV29-1 . CSVEGGGNYGYTF
TRBJ1-1 . TRBV7-9 many CASSLERGLEKAFF
TRBJ2-5 . TRBV7-8 few CASSLGPGGGETQYF
TRBJ1-1 TRBD1 TRBV6-1 few CASSETGMVTEAFF
TRBJ2-2 . TRBV7-6 . CASSPPLWDTGELFF
TRBJ2-5 . TRBV7-2 few CASSRARRYQETQYF